This TCR beta chain was sequenced in a study of OX40 agonist ivuxolimab in advanced cancers. Notes on the research overall: Ivuxolimab, which targeted the costimulatory receptor OX40 (CD134), was an agonistic, fully human IgG2 monoclonal antibody. Prior anti-PD-1, anti-PD-L1 or anti-CTLA-4 therapy was permitted, and checkpoint inhibitors had been received by 30% to 40% of dose-escalation patients. Among the 52 dose-escalation patients, around 20 had hepatocellular carcinoma, 15 or so melanoma, 9 renal cell carcinoma and 9 head and neck cancer. The point of sequencing TCRbeta in the periphery was to test whether ivuxolimab changed TCR sequence diversity and drove clonal T-cell expansion. Intravenous ivuxolimab was administered to patients every 2 weeks at six dose levels: 0.01, 0.1, 0.3, 1.5, 3 and 10 mg/kg. In the dose-escalation cohort, 82.7% of patients were male, and the mean age was approximately 64 years, with a range of 23 to 79. The paper covers the monotherapy dose-escalation part of the phase I ivuxolimab trial, which included N of about 56 patients. Three dose-escalation patients achieved partial responses, one with hepatocellular carcinoma and two with cutaneous melanoma.

General findings and caveats noted by the study authors: Low levels of normalized T-cell clonal expansion were also seen in some patients who did not respond. Antigen specificity was not determined for the clonally expanded peripheral T cells. Partial responders in the 0.1-3.0 mg/kg groups had among the lowest normalized peripheral clonal expansion, especially among CD8+ T cells. At doses from 0.1 to 3.0 mg/kg, clonal expansion was seen in both CD4+ and CD8+ blood T cells between baseline and week 6. After ivuxolimab, expanded clones were on average more numerous among CD8+ T cells than among CD4+ T cells.

The CDR3 runs 13 amino acids, cysteine and phenylalanine included. This entry keeps only the CDR3 DNA: 39 bases, framed from base 1. Per the germline V gene, KGHSH is the CDR1 and LQKENI is the CDR2. V gives up 8 bases and J gives up 0 bases, and the segment between their germline ends measures 8 bases. For this clone: There is no known antigen for this receptor. No much larger clone exists at a distance of one base, and base qualities are not known.

Patients with autoimmune disease history or receiving systemic immunosuppression were excluded from the trial. Peripheral blood for TCR sequencing was collected from all dose cohorts at baseline, on cycle 4 day 1, and on cycle 7 day 1. The samples were drawn from a first-in-human, open-label, multicenter phase I dose-escalation trial of ivuxolimab. Adults with locally advanced or metastatic melanoma, renal cell carcinoma, hepatocellular carcinoma or head and neck squamous cell carcinoma were enrolled in the trial. Before TCR sequencing, CD4+ and CD8+ T cells were separately sorted from peripheral blood. For sequencing of the TCRbeta CDR3 region, genomic DNA was extracted from the sorted cells. TCRbeta CDR3 regions were sequenced using the immunoSEQ Assay. TCRdb limited this immuneACCESS table to in-frame rearrangements with V and J called. A share of clones is missing; checked studies link under half to unresolved V genes, and the rest is unexplained. This sample comprises roughly 100,000 clones, approximately 90% of them detected only once. The ten biggest clones cover 0.45% to 0.5% of the sample.

This receptor was identified in an adult with an advanced solid tumor such as melanoma, head and neck, liver or kidney cancer. The specimen comprised CD4+ or CD8+ T cells sorted from blood, sampled in a trial of the OX40 agonist ivuxolimab. The rearrangement combines TRBV18 with TRBJ1-3; no D gene is confidently identified. The CDR3 amino acid sequence is: CASEGTSGNTIYF. The DNA is as follows: TGTGCCAGCGAAGGCACCTCTGGAAACACCATATATTTT.